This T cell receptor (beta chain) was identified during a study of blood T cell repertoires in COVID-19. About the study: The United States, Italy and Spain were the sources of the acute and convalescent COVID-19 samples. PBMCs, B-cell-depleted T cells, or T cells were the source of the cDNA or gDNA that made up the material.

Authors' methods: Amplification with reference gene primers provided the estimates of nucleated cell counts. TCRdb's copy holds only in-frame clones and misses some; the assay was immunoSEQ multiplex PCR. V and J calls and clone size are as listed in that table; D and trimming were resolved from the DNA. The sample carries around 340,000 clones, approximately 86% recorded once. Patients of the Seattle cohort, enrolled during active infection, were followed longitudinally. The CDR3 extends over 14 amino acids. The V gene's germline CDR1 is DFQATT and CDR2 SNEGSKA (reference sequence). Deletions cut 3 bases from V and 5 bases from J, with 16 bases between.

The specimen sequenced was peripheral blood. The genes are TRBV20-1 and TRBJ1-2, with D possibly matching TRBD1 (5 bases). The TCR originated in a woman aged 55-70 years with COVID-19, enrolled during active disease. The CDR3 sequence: CSASRQGLGYGYTF. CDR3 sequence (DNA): TGCAGTGCTAGTCGGCAGGGCTTAGGGTATGGCTACACCTTC.